Sequencing of this T cell receptor beta chain was carried out in a study of human T cells and chemical hapten exposure. This clonotype has a count of ten or more. Time point specified: patch test 3, about 24 weeks after DPC sensitization. Sample treatment: therapeutic diphenylcyclopropenone sensitization with weekly scalp DPC. Unfractionated whole blood yielded the extracted total RNA. TCRdb re-analysed the RACE reads in MiXCR, keeping a single row per CDR3 protein. The table records some 38,000 distinct CDR3 sequences, 9.5% of them present only once. This CDR3 spans 16 amino acids. CDR1 is DFQATT and CDR2 is SNEGSKA in the germline V gene (reference sequence). V lost 0 bases and J 4 bases, leaving 13 bases between the germline ends.

The receptor was isolated from a man aged 45-65 years with alopecia areata. Some clones in this sample may be carry-over from other donors' samples. Sequenced material: whole blood, taken in connection with sensitization to the hapten diphenylcyclopropenone (DPC). V and J are TRBV20-1 and TRBJ1-6; no clear D gene. The CDR3 loop is CSARETMTWYNSPLHF. DNA of the CDR3: TGCAGTGCTAGAGAAACCATGACCTGGTATAATTCACCCCTCCACTTT.